This T cell receptor (beta chain) emerged from a study of T cell responses to AZD1222 COVID-19 vaccine (dated by TCRdb to the early 2020s). Regarding the complete study: AZD1222 recipients given second doses at about 4 weeks or at about 12 weeks were pooled, since spike-specific TCR depth and breadth were not found to differ between the two schedules. Trial participants were enrolled by age into subgroups of 18-55, 56-69 and 70-plus years, and about 150, 27 and 61 TCR-sequenced participants, respectively, were included in these subgroups. TCR sequencing was performed for about 250 trial participants, of whom about 200 were given two doses of AZD1222 and approximately 25 were given two doses of MenACWY control vaccine. What the work shows at the level of the full study, not this receptor alone: Nearly half of unique spike-specific TCRs reportedly recognized epitopes outside regions mutated in the B.1.351 and B.1.1.7 variants. Because no day 14 peak-response samples were available, the repertoires could be characterized only after the peak T cell response. Most participants were white British and females outnumbered males, and the authors suggested that clonal diversity may have been underestimated. Conclusions about previously exposed vaccinees were limited because only a handful of AZD1222 recipients were SARS-CoV-2 seropositive at baseline. After two AZD1222 doses, both the breadth and the depth of spike-specific TCRs were significantly higher than at day 0 and than in MenACWY recipients. The 56-69-year group was small, and its depth increase did not reach significance, likely because of low power. The whole spike protein was spanned by vaccine-associated CD4 TCRs, and dominant responses were seen in regions 160-218 and 743-854.

The CDR3 regions of human TCRbeta chains were analyzed by immunosequencing. The published analysis was carried out like this. Repertoire TCRs were checked for matches against a reference library of SARS-CoV-2-specific TCRs that had been generated using the MIRA antigen-specificity platform. Breadth meant the fraction of unique TCRs that were SARS-CoV-2-associated, whereas depth meant the fraction of total T cells that were SARS-CoV-2-associated. Using the MIRA data, every spike-specific TCR was mapped to the spike region that the TCR reacted to and assigned to either a CD4 or a CD8 class. Log10-transformed breadth and depth values were compared by one-way ANOVA with Sidak's multiple comparisons tests. In its TCRdb copy, this immuneACCESS table keeps in-frame sequences only and misses some clones. Where compared with another copy, unresolved V genes explain less than half of these, and the others have no known cause. V and J calls and clone size are given by that table; D and trimming were obtained from the DNA. Within this sample are some 85,000 clones, with 87% of them counted one time only. The ten biggest clones cover roughly a quarter of the sample.

The label giving this sample's time point can be read as: baseline before first vaccination. Vaccinee samples came from UK trials COV001 and COV002, including a single-blind randomized controlled phase 2/3 trial of AZD1222 (ChAdOx1 nCoV-19) in healthy adults. For TCRbeta chain sequencing, PBMC samples from trial participants were taken at day 0 and at day 28 after the second dose. Comment on this clone: The specificity of this receptor is unknown. One base away there is no much larger clone; base qualities are not given.

CDR1 and CDR2 are read off the germline V gene as ENHRY and SYGVKD. V is cut by 3 bases and J by 4 bases, and the space between the germline ends is 15 bases. The CDR3 holds 16 amino acids from the cysteine to the phenylalanine. Solely the CDR3 DNA is kept, with 48 bases framed from the first base. Sequences were derived from peripheral blood, sampled on day 0 of AZD1222 vaccination. The chain is encoded by TRBV10-3 joined to TRBJ2-2; possibly the D gene is TRBD2, per 5 matching bases. The source of this sequence is an adult in good health. The DNA sequence is given as TGTGCCATCAGTGACCCCAGAACTAGGTCCACCGGGGAGCTGTTTTTT. Translation gives CAISDPRTRSTGELFF.